The 6 T cell receptor beta chains in this list originate from one sample, sequenced in a study of OX40 agonist ivuxolimab in advanced cancers. The method was immunoSEQ multiplex PCR; TCRdb's version includes in-frame clones alone and lacks a portion of them. Found here are about 94,000 clones, around 87% of them singletons; the top ten hold approximately 0.29%. The material sequenced was CD4+ or CD8+ T cells sorted from blood, taken in a trial of the OX40 agonist ivuxolimab. The receptors derive from an adult with an advanced solid tumor such as melanoma, head and neck, liver or kidney cancer.

The chain is built from TRBV6-6 and TRBJ2-1; 7 nucleotides line up with TRBD2. Germline V gene sequence: CDR1 MNHNY, CDR2 SVGAGI (reference sequence). Trimming took 3 bases from V and 4 from J; bases not matched to a gene: 9. This CDR3 comprises 16 residues. The CDR3, as DNA: TGTGCCAGCAGTTATGTTTTGGCTAGCGGTTACAATGAGCAGTTCTTC. Protein sequence: CASSYVLASGYNEQFF.

In this sample, this clone turned up once. J is TRBJ1-2 and V is TRBV15; D is undetermined. Trimming left V 1 base short and J 3 bases short, with 12 bases between. CDR1 and CDR2 from the germline V gene are LNHNV and YYDKDF (reference sequence). This CDR3 comprises 15 residues. The CDR3 sequence is CATSRGQSLDYGYTF. The CDR3 DNA reads TGTGCCACCAGCAGAGGACAAAGCCTAGACTATGGCTACACCTTC.

The rearrangement uses TRBV5-7 and TRBJ1-5, with D unresolved. TRBV5-7 has ORF status, its function being uncertain. V lost 1 base to trimming and J lost 8 bases, with 22 bases between them. The CDR3 sequence is 17 residues long. Here the CDR3 reads CASSLRRNVVEYKPQHF. The CDR3 bases are TGTGCCAGCAGCTTGCGCAGAAATGTGGTTGAATATAAGCCCCAGCATTTT.

The chain combines TRBV7-3 with TRBJ2-3, with TRBD2 as a possible D gene (6 bases). Germline V gene lookup returns CDR1 SGHTA and CDR2 FQGTGA. CDR3 length equals 18 residues. Trimming pared 5 bases from V and 4 bases from J, leaving 25 bases between. CDR3 DNA: TGTGCCAGCAGCCCACCCCCTCAAGCGGGTGTGCAGTCAGATACGCAGTATTTT. This encodes CASSPPPQAGVQSDTQYF. The full variable domain, rest sourced from reference TRBV7-3 and TRBJ2-3, is GAGVSQTPSNKVTEKGKYVELRCDPISGHTALYWYRQSLGQGPEFLIYFQGTGAADDSGLPNDRFFAVRPEGSVSTLKIQRTERGDSAVYLCASSPPPQAGVQSDTQYFGPGTRLTVL.

The chain carries TRBV4-1 and TRBJ2-7, with 8 bases aligning to TRBD1. With V trimmed by 0 bases and J by 6 bases, 7 bases remained unmatched. This CDR3 has 15 residues. Germline V gene lookup returns CDR1 MGHRA and CDR2 YSYEKL. The CDR3 loop reads CASSQDNGRGREQYF. The CDR3 coding sequence is TGCGCCAGCAGCCAAGATAACGGCAGGGGGCGCGAGCAGTACTTC.

The chain recombines TRBV6-5 with TRBJ1-1; maybe TRBD1 (5 bases). The CDR3 loop spans 12 amino acids. V was trimmed by 5 bases and J by 7 bases, leaving 11 bases between them. The V gene's germline CDR1 is MNHEY and CDR2 SVGAGI. CDR3 coding DNA: TGTGCCAGCAGTACACGGGACCTTGAAGCTTTCTTT. Amino acid sequence: CASSTRDLEAFF.